The rows below give T cell receptor beta chains drawn from one sample of a study of blood T cell repertoires in COVID-19. Repertoires were generated with immunoSEQ multiplex PCR, while TCRdb's copy carries only in-frame clones and drops some. The data show fewer than 250,000 clones, 83% seen once. The sample was peripheral blood. These receptors came from a human donor in a cohort sampled during active COVID-19. Each CDR3 is given with its conserved first and last residue. A D gene is named only where the DNA matches it firmly. Part of the rows lack a size; the others show once, few, many or a class for expanded clones.

>TRBD1|TRBV29-1|TRBJ2-2|few
CSVEPGQGVNTGELFF
TGCAGCGTTGAACCGGGACAGGGGGTAAACACCGGGGAGCTGTTTTTT
>.|TRBV19|TRBJ2-1|.
CASSIISYNEQFF
TGTGCCAGTAGTATTATCTCCTACAATGAGCAGTTCTTC
>TRBD2|TRBV3-1/TRBV3-2|TRBJ2-1|.
CASKGVGGFEFF
TGTGCCAGCAAGGGTGTCGGGGGGTTCGAGTTCTTC
>TRBD2|TRBV19|TRBJ2-5|.
CASSISGGAGETQYF
TGTGCCAGTAGTATTAGCGGGGGGGCCGGAGAGACCCAGTACTTC
>TRBD1|TRBV15|TRBJ1-2|.
CATSKDRVSYGYTF
TGTGCCACCAGTAAGGACAGGGTTAGCTATGGCTACACCTTC
>.|TRBV28|TRBJ2-1|.
CASSTSYNEQFF
TGTGCCAGCAGCACTAGCTACAATGAGCAGTTCTTC
>.|TRBV28|TRBJ1-6|.
CASSSLSGGNSPLHF
TGTGCCAGCAGTTCCCTCAGCGGGGGGAATTCACCCCTCCACTTT
>.|TRBV28|TRBJ1-5|.
CASRTPNQPQHF
TGTGCCAGCAGAACACCGAATCAGCCCCAGCATTTT
>.|TRBV2|TRBJ2-7|.
CASIFSYEQYF
TGTGCCAGCATCTTTAGCTACGAGCAGTACTTC
>TRBD1|TRBV28|TRBJ2-5|.
CASSGQGNHGETQYF
TGTGCCAGCAGTGGACAGGGCAACCACGGAGAGACCCAGTACTTC
>TRBD1|TRBV7-9|TRBJ1-1|.
CASRLDRGTEAFF
TGTGCCAGCAGACTCGACAGGGGCACTGAAGCTTTCTTT
>TRBD1|TRBV27|TRBJ2-7|.
CASSFTPGDRAYF
TGTGCCAGCAGTTTCACACCAGGAGACAGGGCTTACTTC
>TRBD2|TRBV3-1/TRBV3-2|TRBJ2-2|.
CASSQVAGRGAGELFF
TGTGCCAGCAGCCAAGTCGCCGGGAGGGGAGCCGGGGAGCTGTTTTTT
>.|TRBV10-3|TRBJ2-3|once
CAISPDTGDTQYF
TGTGCCATCAGTCCTGACACAGGGGATACGCAGTATTTT